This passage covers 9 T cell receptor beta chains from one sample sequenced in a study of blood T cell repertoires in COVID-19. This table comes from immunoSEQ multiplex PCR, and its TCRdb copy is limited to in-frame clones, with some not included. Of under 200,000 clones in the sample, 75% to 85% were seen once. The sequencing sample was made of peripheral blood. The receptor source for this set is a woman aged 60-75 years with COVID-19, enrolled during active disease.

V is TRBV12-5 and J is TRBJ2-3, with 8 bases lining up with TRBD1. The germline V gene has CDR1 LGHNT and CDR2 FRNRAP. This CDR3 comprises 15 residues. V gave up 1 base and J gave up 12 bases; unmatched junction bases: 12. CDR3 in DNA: TGTGCTAGTGGTTTGGGGGTTACGGACAGGGAGCCCCAGTATTTT. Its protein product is CASGLGVTDREPQYF.

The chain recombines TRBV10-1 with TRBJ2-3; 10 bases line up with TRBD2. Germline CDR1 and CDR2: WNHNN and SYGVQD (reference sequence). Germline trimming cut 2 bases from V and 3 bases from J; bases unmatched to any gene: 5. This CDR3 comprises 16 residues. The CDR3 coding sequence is TGCGCCAGCAGTGAGGAAGCGGGGGGGCAGACAGATACGCAGTATTTT. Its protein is CASSEEAGGQTDTQYF.

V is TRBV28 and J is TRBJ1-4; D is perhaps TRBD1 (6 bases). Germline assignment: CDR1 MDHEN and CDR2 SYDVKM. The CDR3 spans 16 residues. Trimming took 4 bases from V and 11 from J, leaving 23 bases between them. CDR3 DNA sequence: TGTGCCAGCAGTTATAGGCCCCTGGACAGCCGAGTCAAACTGTTTTTT. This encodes CASSYRPLDSRVKLFF.

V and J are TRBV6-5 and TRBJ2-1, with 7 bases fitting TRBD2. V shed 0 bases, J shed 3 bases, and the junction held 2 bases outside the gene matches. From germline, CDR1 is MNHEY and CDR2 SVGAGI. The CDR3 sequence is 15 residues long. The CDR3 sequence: CASSYSGGDYNEQFF. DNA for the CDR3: TGTGCCAGCAGTTACTCGGGGGGGGACTACAATGAGCAGTTCTTC.

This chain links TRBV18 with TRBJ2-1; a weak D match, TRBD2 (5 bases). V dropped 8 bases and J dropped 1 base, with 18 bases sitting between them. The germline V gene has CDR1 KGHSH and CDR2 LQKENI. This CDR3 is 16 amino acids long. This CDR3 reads CASHPDSGNSYNEQFF. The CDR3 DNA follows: TGTGCCAGCCATCCGGATTCGGGGAATTCCTACAATGAGCAGTTCTTC.

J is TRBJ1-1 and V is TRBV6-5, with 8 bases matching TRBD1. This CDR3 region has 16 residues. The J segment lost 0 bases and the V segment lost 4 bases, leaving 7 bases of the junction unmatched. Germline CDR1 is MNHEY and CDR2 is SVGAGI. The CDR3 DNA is TGTGCCAGCAGTTCCCCCCTACAGGGGGTGAACACTGAAGCTTTCTTT. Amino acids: CASSSPLQGVNTEAFF.

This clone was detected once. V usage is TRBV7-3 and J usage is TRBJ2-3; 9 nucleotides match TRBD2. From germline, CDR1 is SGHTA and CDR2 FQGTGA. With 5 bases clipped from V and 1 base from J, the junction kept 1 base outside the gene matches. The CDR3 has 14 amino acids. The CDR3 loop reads CASSRTSGTDTQYF. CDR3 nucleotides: TGTGCCAGCAGCCGGACTAGCGGCACAGATACGCAGTATTTT.

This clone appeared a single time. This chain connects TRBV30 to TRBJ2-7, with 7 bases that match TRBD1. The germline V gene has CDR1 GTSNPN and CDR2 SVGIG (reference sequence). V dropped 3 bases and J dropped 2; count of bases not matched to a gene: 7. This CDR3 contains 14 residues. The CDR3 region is CAWRNRQGAYEQYF. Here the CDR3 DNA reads TGTGCCTGGAGGAACCGACAGGGAGCCTACGAGCAGTACTTC.

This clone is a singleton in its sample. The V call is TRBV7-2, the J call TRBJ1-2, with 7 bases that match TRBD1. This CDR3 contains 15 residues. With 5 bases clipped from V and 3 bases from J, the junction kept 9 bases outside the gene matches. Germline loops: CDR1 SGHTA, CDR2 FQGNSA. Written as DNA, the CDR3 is TGTGCCAGCAGCCGGGACAGCTCCCTCCACTATGGCTACACCTTC. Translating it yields CASSRDSSLHYGYTF. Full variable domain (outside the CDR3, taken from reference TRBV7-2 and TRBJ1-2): GAGVSQSPSNKVTEKGKDVELRCDPISGHTALYWYRQSLGQGLEFLIYFQGNSAPDKSGLPSDRFSAERTGGSVSTLTIQRTQQEDSAVYLCASSRDSSLHYGYTFGSGTRLTVV.